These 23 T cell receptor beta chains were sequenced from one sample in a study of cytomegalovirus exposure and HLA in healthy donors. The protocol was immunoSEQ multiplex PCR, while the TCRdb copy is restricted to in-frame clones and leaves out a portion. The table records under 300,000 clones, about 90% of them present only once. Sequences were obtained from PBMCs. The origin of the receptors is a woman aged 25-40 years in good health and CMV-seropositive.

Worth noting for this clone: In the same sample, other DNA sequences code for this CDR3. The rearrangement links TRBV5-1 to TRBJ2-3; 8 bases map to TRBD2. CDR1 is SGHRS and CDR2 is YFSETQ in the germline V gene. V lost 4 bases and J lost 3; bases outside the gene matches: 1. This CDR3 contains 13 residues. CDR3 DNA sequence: TGCGCCAGCAGCCCGGGGGGGACAGATACGCAGTATTTT. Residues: CASSPGGTDTQYF.

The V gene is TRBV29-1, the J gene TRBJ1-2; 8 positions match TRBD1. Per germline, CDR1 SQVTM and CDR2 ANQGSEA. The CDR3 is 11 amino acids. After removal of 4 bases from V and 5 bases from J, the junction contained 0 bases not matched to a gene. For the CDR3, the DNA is TGCAGCGTTGGGACAGGGTATGGCTACACCTTC. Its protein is CSVGTGYGYTF.

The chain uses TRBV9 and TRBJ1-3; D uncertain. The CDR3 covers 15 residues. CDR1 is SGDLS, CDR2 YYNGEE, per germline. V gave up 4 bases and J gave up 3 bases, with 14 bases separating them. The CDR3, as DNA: TGTGCCAGCAGCCCCCGTATGAGGGATGGAAACACCATATATTTT. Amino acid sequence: CASSPRMRDGNTIYF. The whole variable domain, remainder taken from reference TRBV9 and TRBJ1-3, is DSGVTQTPKHLITATGQRVTLRCSPRSGDLSVYWYQQSLDQGLQFLIQYYNGEERAKGNILERFSAQQFPDLHSELNLSSLELGDSALYFCASSPRMRDGNTIYFGEGSWLTVV.

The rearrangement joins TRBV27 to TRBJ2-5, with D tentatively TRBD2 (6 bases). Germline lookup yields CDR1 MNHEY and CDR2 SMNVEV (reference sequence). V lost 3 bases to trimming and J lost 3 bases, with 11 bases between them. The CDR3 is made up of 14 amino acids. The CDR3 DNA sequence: TGTGCCAGCAGTTTTCTGGGAGGAAAAGAGACCCAGTACTTC. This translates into CASSFLGGKETQYF.

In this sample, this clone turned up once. CDR3 sequence: CATRLLFEQYF. The CDR3 nucleotides are TGTGCCACCAGACTCCTTTTTGAGCAGTACTTC. The chain joins TRBV2 to TRBJ2-7; no clear D gene. V lost 10 bases and J 7 bases, leaving 14 bases between the germline ends. Germline V gene data show CDR1 as SNHLY and CDR2 as FYNNEI. The CDR3 consists of 11 residues.

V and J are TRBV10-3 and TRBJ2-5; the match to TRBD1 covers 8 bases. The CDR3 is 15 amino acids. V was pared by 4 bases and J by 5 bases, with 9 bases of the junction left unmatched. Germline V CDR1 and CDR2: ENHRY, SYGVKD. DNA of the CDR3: TGTGCCATCAGTGCTGGACAGGGAGGTACGGAGACCCAGTACTTC. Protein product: CAISAGQGGTETQYF.

The DNA for the CDR3 is TGTGCCAGCAGTTTAACCCCCGCGGAAGGCTACACCTTC. The encoded protein is CASSLTPAEGYTF. This chain connects TRBV28 to TRBJ1-2; D unclear. Looked up from germline, CDR1 is MDHEN and CDR2 is SYDVKM. V lost 2 bases, J lost 8 bases, and 12 bases lay in between. The CDR3 contains 13 residues.

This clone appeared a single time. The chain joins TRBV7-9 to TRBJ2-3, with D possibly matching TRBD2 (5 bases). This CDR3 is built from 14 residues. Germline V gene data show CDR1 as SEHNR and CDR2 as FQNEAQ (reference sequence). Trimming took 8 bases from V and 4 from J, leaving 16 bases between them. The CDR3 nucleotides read TGTGCCAGCGGACTTGCGTCGATGGCAGATACGCAGTATTTT. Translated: CASGLASMADTQYF.

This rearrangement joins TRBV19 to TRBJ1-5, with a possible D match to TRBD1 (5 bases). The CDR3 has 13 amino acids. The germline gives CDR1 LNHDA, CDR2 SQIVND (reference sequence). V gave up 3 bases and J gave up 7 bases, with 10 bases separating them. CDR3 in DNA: TGTGCCAGTAGTATCCAGGGTCGACAGCCCCAGCATTTT. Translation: CASSIQGRQPQHF.

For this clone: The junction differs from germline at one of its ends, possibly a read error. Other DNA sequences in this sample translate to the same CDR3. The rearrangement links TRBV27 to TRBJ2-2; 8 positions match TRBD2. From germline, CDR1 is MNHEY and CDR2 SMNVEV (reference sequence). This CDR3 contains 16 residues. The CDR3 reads CASSVALGLGPGELFF. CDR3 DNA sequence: TGTGCCAGCAGTGTCGCTTTGGGACTAGGACCCGGGGAGCTATTTTTT.

The chain's CDR3 is CASSGRDSNSYEQYF. CDR3 bases: TGTGCCAGCAGCGGCCGGGACAGCAACTCCTACGAGCAGTACTTC. This rearrangement joins TRBV7-9 to TRBJ2-7; 7 nucleotides align to TRBD1. CDR1 is SEHNR, CDR2 FQNEAQ, per germline (reference sequence). There are 15 residues in the CDR3. J lost 0 bases, V lost 5 bases, and 7 bases had no gene match.

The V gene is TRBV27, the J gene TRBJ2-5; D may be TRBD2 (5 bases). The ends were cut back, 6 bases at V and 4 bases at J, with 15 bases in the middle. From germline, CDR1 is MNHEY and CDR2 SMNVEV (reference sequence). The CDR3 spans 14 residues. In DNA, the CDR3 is TGTGCCAGCAGCACACAACTACGGGGAGAGACCCAGTACTTC. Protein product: CASSTQLRGETQYF.

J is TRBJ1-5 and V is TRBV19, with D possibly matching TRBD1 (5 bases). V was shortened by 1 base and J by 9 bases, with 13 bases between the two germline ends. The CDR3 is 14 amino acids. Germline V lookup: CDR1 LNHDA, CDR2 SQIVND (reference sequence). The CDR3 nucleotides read TGTGCCAGTAGTATAGGGAGCTTCAGGGTGCCCCAGCATTTT. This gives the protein CASSIGSFRVPQHF.

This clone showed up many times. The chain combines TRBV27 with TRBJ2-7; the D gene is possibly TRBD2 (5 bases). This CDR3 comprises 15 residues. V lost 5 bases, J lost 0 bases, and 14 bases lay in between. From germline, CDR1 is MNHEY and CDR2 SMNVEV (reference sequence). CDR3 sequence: CASSQIAISSYEQYF. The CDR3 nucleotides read TGTGCCAGCAGTCAAATAGCGATTAGCTCCTACGAGCAGTACTTC.

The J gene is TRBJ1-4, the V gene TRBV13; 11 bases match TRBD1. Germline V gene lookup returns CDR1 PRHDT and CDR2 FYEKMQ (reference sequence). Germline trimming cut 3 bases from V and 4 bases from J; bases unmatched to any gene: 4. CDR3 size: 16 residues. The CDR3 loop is CASSFRDRGYNEKLFF. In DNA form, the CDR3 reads TGTGCCAGCAGCTTCCGGGACAGGGGGTATAATGAAAAACTGTTTTTT.

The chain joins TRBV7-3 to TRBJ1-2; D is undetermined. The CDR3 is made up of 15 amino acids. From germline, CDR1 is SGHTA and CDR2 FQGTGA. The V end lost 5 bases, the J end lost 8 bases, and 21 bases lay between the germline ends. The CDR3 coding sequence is TGTGCCAGCAGCGGACTTCTGAGTGCTCTATGCGGCTACACCTTC. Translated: CASSGLLSALCGYTF.

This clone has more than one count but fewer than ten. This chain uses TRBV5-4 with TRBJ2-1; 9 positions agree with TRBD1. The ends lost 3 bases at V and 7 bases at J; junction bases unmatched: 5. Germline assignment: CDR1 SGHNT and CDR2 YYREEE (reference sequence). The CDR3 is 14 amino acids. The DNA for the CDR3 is TGTGCCAGCAGCTCCTTGGACAGGGGAAATGAGCAGTTCTTC. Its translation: CASSSLDRGNEQFF.

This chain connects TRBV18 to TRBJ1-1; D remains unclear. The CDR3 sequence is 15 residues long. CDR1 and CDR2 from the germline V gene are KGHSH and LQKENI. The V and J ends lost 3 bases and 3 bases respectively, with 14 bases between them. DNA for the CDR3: TGTGCCAGCTCACCGGCGGGCCCTATGGACACTGAAGCTTTCTTT. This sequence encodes CASSPAGPMDTEAFF.

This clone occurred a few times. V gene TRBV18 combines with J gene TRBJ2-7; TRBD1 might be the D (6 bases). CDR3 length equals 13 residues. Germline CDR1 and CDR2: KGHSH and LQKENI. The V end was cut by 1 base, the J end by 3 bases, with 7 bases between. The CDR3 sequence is CASSPQQGYEQYF. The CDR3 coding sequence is TGTGCCAGCTCACCACAACAGGGCTACGAGCAGTACTTC. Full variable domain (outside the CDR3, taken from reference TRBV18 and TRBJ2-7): NAGVMQNPRHLVRRRGQEARLRCSPMKGHSHVYWYRQLPEEGLKFMVYLQKENIIDESGMPKERFSAEFPKEGPSILRIQQVVRGDSAAYFCASSPQQGYEQYFGPGTRLTVT.

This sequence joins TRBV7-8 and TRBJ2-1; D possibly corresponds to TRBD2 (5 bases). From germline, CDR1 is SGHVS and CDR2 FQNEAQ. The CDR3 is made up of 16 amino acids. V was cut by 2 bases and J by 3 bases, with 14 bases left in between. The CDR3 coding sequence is TGTGCCAGCAGCTTATTGAGAGCGGACCTCTACAATGAGCAGTTCTTC. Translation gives CASSLLRADLYNEQFF.

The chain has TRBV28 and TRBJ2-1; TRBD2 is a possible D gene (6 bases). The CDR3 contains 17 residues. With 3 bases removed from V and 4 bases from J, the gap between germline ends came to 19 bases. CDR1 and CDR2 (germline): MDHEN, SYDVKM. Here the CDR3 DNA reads TGTGCCAGCAGTTTGAAGCCGGGGAGGTGGTTATACAATGAGCAGTTCTTC. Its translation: CASSLKPGRWLYNEQFF.

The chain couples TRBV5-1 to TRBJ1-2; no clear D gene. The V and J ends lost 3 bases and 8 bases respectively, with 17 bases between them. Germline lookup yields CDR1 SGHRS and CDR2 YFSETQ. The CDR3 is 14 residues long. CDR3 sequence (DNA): TGCGCCAGCAGCTCCCCAGAAGGCTACAGCGGCTACACCTTC. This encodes CASSSPEGYSGYTF.

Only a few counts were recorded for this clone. In nucleotides, the CDR3 is TGTGCCTGGACGGGGGTGAAGGACGAGCAGTACTTC. Its translation: CAWTGVKDEQYF. This chain joins TRBV30 and TRBJ2-7; the D gene is possibly TRBD2 (6 bases). The CDR3 sequence is 12 residues long. Per the germline V gene, CDR1 is GTSNPN and CDR2 is SVGIG (reference sequence). V lost 4 bases and J 5 bases, leaving 12 bases between the germline ends.